These 13 T cell receptor beta chains were all obtained from the same sample, sequenced in a study of OX40 agonist ivuxolimab in advanced cancers. Sequenced by immunoSEQ multiplex PCR; TCRdb stores in-frame clones only, minus some. The data show approximately 30,000 clones, about nine tenths seen once. The input for sequencing was CD4+ or CD8+ T cells sorted from blood, taken in a trial of the OX40 agonist ivuxolimab. These receptors all come from an adult with an advanced solid tumor such as melanoma, head and neck, liver or kidney cancer.

The chain uses TRBV19 and TRBJ2-1; TRBD2 matches 10 bases. Germline V lookup: CDR1 LNHDA, CDR2 SQIVND (reference sequence). With 5 bases clipped from V and 6 bases from J, the junction kept 1 base outside the gene matches. This CDR3 is 13 amino acids long. The CDR3 nucleotides are TGTGCCAGTAGTCTAGCGGGAGTCAATGAGCAGTTCTTC. Its protein product is CASSLAGVNEQFF. Full variable domain (remainder filled in from reference TRBV19 and TRBJ2-1): DGGITQSPKYLFRKEGQNVTLSCEQNLNHDAMYWYRQDPGQGLRLIYYSQIVNDFQKGDIAEGYSVSREKKESFPLTVTSAQKNPTAFYLCASSLAGVNEQFFGPGTRLTVL.

The chain couples TRBV11-2 to TRBJ1-2; possibly TRBD1 for D (6 bases). Germline V CDR1 and CDR2: SGHAT, FQNNGV. V shed 3 bases and J shed 6 bases, with 14 bases lying between them. This CDR3 has 14 amino acids. The CDR3 loop reads CASSFQGLRDGYTF. The CDR3 nucleotides are TGTGCCAGCAGCTTCCAGGGGCTAAGGGATGGCTACACCTTC.

V gene TRBV4-3 combines with J gene TRBJ1-2; D unresolved. This CDR3 has 15 amino acids. V was pared by 0 bases and J by 4 bases, with 12 bases between. Germline assignment: CDR1 LGHNA and CDR2 YSLEER. The CDR3 reads CASSQDSAGSYGYTF. For the CDR3, the DNA is TGCGCCAGCAGCCAAGACTCAGCGGGAAGCTATGGCTACACCTTC.

V and J are TRBV7-8 and TRBJ2-5; D is tentatively TRBD1 or TRBD2 (6 bases each). Trimming shortened V by 1 base and J by 5 bases, and 11 bases separated the two germline ends. Germline V lookup: CDR1 SGHVS, CDR2 FQNEAQ. The CDR3 spans 14 residues. The CDR3 bases are TGTGCCAGCAGCTTAGTAGGGGGGCAGGAGACCCAGTACTTC. Its protein is CASSLVGGQETQYF.

This chain links TRBV5-1 with TRBJ2-7, with 7 bases matching TRBD2. Germline CDR1 SGHRS, CDR2 YFSETQ. The J segment lost 6 bases and the V segment lost 7 bases, leaving 10 bases of the junction unmatched. This CDR3 has 13 amino acids. The CDR3 DNA is TGCGCCAGCGGACCCCTTGGGGGGGGCGAGCAGTACTTC. This encodes CASGPLGGGEQYF. The full variable domain, completed using reference TRBV5-1 and TRBJ2-7, is KAGVTQTPRYLIKTRGQQVTLSCSPISGHRSVSWYQQTPGQGLQFLFEYFSETQRNKGNFPGRFSGRQFSNSRSEMNVSTLELGDSALYLCASGPLGGGEQYFGPGTRLTVT.

This chain joins TRBV5-4 and TRBJ1-2; 8 bases fit TRBD1. CDR1 and CDR2 from the germline V gene are SGHNT and YYREEE (reference sequence). The CDR3 contains 13 residues. V was pared by 9 bases and J by 2 bases, with 6 bases of the junction left unmatched. CDR3 DNA sequence: TGTGCCACCAGACAGGGGATGAACTATGGCTACACCTTC. This codes for CATRQGMNYGYTF.

The genes are TRBV7-2 and TRBJ2-5, with TRBD2 matching over 9 bases. The V and J ends lost 3 bases and 1 base, in that order; junction bases with no gene match: 6. Germline loops: CDR1 SGHTA, CDR2 FQGNSA. This CDR3 is built from 16 residues. DNA for the CDR3: TGTGCCAGCAGCTTGGACTTAGCGGGGGCCCAAGAGACCCAGTACTTC. Protein product: CASSLDLAGAQETQYF.

This chain joins TRBV28 and TRBJ2-7; a weak D match, TRBD2 (5 bases). V lost 6 bases and J lost 3, with 12 bases in between. Germline-derived CDR1 and CDR2 are MDHEN and SYDVKM. This CDR3 is 13 amino acids long. As DNA, the CDR3 is TGTGCCAGCAGGCCGGGGATCAGCTACGAGCAGTACTTC. The encoded protein is CASRPGISYEQYF.

The chain couples TRBV5-4 to TRBJ1-1; D may be TRBD1 (6 bases). Between the trimmed V and J ends, which lost 4 bases and 1 base, there was a span of 14 bases. This CDR3 region has 15 residues. CDR1 and CDR2 from the germline V gene are SGHNT and YYREEE (reference sequence). Here the CDR3 reads CASSPVQGTNTEAFF. Written as DNA, the CDR3 is TGTGCCAGCAGCCCGGTCCAGGGGACGAACACTGAAGCTTTCTTT.

This rearrangement joins TRBV9 to TRBJ2-5, with D perhaps matching TRBD2 (6 bases). The better agreement between TRBJ2-7 and the DNA end casts doubt on the J call. The CDR3 has 15 residues. Germline V lookup: CDR1 SGDLS, CDR2 YYNGEE. The CDR3 loop is CASSVVGTPRDEQYF. CDR3 DNA sequence: TGTGCCAGCAGCGTAGTTGGGACTCCCCGGGACGAGCAGTACTTC.

V is TRBV7-8 and J is TRBJ2-3, with 12 bases matching TRBD2. In germline, CDR1 is SGHVS, CDR2 FQNEAQ. The V segment lost 4 bases and the J segment 3 bases; nucleotides outside the gene matches: 2. CDR3 length: 15 amino acids. In nucleotides, the CDR3 is TGTGCCAGCAGCTCGCTAGCGGGAGGGACAGATACGCAGTATTTT. Amino acid sequence: CASSSLAGGTDTQYF.

Regarding this clone: An end of the junction does not agree with germline; a read error may underlie this. The chain links TRBV5-6 to TRBJ2-7, with 9 bases that match TRBD1. This CDR3 comprises 16 residues. Germline V gives CDR1 SGHDT, CDR2 YYEEEE. The CDR3 DNA reads as TGCGCCAGCAGCCAAGTCGCGGGACAGGGAACCTACGAGCAGTACTTC. It codes for CASSQVAGQGTYEQYF.

The V gene is TRBV29-1, the J gene TRBJ2-5; 10 nucleotides line up with TRBD2. This CDR3 has 16 residues. Unmatched junction bases numbered 12, after V lost 3 bases and J lost 5 bases. The V gene's germline CDR1 is SQVTM and CDR2 ANQGSEA. CDR3 sequence: CSVEILAGAEHETQYF. The CDR3 DNA sequence: TGCAGCGTTGAGATCCTAGCGGGAGCGGAGCACGAGACCCAGTACTTC.